What follows describes a single TCR beta chain. The data were taken from a study of control samples from healthy donors and cancer patients. V was clipped by 3 bases and J by 0 bases, with 9 bases between them. The V gene's germline CDR1 is SGHRS and CDR2 YFSETQ. The CDR3 extends over 14 amino acids. Sequencing was performed with immunoSEQ multiplex PCR; in TCRdb, only in-frame clones are kept and a portion is missing. The sample lists under 70,000 clones; approximately 88% were seen once. The sample comprised blood. The clonotype comes from a man between 50 and 59 years old in good health. The rearrangement joins TRBV5-1 to TRBJ1-1; D remains unclear. Written as DNA, the CDR3 is TGCGCCAGCAGCTCCACTCCCGTGAACACTGAAGCTTTCTTT. It encodes CASSSTPVNTEAFF.